This note documents a single TCR beta chain sequence. Antigen: not known. Both 60 Vbeta primers and 13 Jbeta primers went into the PCR. Authors' data handling: A later analysis counted about 80 million unique TCR beta chains, some 10 million shared. The table came from immunoSEQ multiplex PCR; TCRdb's copy has only in-frame clones and leaves some out. V, J and clone size reflect that table, while D and trimming were determined from the DNA. The sample records around 150,000 clones, approximately 80% being singletons. The sample originates from a study of cytomegalovirus exposure and HLA in healthy donors. Study-wide results and caveats: Roughly uniform depth of sequencing across donors was assumed in presence/absence analyses. Later findings reportedly placed an Asian-associated ancestry cluster below the roughly 660-donor mean for N-insertions. The study carried out a later analysis of TCR beta sequences. It associated under 20,000 of them with specific HLA alleles at a false discovery rate of 0.05.

The TCR was taken from a woman between 45 and 65 years old in good health and CMV-seronegative. Sequencing input: PBMCs.

DNA for the CDR3: TGTGCCACCAACAGGATTATTAGCACAGATACGCAGTATTTT. Translated: CATNRIISTDTQYF. The rearrangement uses TRBV2 and TRBJ2-3; perhaps TRBD1 as D (5 bases). The ends were cut back, 10 bases at V and 0 bases at J, with 14 bases in the middle. Germline CDR1 SNHLY, CDR2 FYNNEI. The CDR3 has 14 residues.